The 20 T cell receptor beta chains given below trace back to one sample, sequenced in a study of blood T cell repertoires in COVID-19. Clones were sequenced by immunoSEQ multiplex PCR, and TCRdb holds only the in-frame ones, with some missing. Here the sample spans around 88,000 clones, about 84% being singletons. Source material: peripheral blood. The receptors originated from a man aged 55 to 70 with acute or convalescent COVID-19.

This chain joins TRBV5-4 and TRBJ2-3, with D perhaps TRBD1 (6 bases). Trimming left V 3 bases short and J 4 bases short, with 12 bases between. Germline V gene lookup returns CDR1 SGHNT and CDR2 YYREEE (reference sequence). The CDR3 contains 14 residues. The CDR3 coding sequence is TGTGCCAGCAGCTCAATTACAGGGTCAGATACGCAGTATTTT. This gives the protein CASSSITGSDTQYF.

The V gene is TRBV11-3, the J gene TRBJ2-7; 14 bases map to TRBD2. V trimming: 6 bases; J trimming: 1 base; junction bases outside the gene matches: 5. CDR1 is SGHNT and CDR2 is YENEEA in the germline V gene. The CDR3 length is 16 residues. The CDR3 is CASRDWTSGGSYEQYF. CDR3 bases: TGTGCCAGCAGGGATTGGACTAGCGGGGGGTCCTACGAGCAGTACTTC. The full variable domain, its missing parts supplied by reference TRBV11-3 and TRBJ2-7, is EAGVVQSPRYKIIEKKQPVAFWCNPISGHNTLYWYLQNLGQGPELLIRYENEEAVDDSQLPKDRFSAERLKGVDSTLKIQPAELGDSAVYLCASRDWTSGGSYEQYFGPGTRLTVT.

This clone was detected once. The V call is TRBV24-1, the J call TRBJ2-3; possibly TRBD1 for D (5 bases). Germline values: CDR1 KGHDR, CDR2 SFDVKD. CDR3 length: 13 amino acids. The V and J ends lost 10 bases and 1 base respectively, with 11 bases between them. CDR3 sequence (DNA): TGTGCCACGCAGGGTCGGGGCACAGATACGCAGTATTTT. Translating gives CATQGRGTDTQYF.

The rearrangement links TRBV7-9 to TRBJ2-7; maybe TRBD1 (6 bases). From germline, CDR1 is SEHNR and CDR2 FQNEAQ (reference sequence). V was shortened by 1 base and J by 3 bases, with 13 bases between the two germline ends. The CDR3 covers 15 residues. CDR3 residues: CASSLGQAPIYEQYF. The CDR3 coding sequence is TGTGCCAGCAGCTTAGGACAGGCGCCGATCTACGAGCAGTACTTC.

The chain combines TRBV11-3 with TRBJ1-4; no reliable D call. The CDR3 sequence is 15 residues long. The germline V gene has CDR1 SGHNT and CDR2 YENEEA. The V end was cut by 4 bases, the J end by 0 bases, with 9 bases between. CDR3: CASSSRTATNEKLFF. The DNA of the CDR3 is TGTGCCAGCAGCTCTCGCACTGCAACTAATGAAAAACTGTTTTTT.

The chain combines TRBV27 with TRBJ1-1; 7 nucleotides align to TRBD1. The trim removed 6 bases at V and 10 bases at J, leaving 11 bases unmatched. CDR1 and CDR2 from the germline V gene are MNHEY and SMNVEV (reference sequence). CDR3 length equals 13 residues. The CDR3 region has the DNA TGTGCCAGCAGACGAGGGGGCGCAGTGAGAGCTTTCTTT. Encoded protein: CASRRGGAVRAFF.

In DNA, the CDR3 is TGTGCCAGCAGTGACTCGGGAAGCAGGGGCAAGTCCGGGGAGCTGTTTTTT. Its translation: CASSDSGSRGKSGELFF. The V gene is TRBV6-4, the J gene TRBJ2-2; tentatively, D is TRBD1 (6 bases). Germline V gives CDR1 MRHNA, CDR2 SNTAGT. The ends were cut back, 0 bases at V and 6 bases at J, with 17 bases in the middle. This CDR3 spans 17 amino acids.

CDR3 sequence reads: CASSSKGQGMALFF. The CDR3 nucleotides are TGTGCCAGCAGCTCCAAAGGACAGGGGATGGCACTGTTCTTC. The gene calls are TRBV5-4 and TRBJ2-1, with 9 positions matching TRBD1. The trim removed 3 bases at V and 15 bases at J, leaving 13 bases unmatched. CDR3 size: 14 residues. Germline loops: CDR1 SGHNT, CDR2 YYREEE (reference sequence).

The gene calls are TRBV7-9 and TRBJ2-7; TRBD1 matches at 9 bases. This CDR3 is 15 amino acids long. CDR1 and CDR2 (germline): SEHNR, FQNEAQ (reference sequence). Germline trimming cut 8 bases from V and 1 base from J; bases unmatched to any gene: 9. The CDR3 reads CASSRGQGKSYEQYF. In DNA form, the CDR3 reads TGTGCCAGCTCCCGGGGACAGGGAAAGTCCTACGAGCAGTACTTC.

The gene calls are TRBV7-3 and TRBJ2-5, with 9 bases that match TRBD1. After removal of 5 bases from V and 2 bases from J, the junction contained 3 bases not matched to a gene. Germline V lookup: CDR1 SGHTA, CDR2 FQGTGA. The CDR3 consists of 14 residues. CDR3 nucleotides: TGTGCCAGCAGCCCCGACAGGGGGCAAGAGACCCAGTACTTC. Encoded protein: CASSPDRGQETQYF.

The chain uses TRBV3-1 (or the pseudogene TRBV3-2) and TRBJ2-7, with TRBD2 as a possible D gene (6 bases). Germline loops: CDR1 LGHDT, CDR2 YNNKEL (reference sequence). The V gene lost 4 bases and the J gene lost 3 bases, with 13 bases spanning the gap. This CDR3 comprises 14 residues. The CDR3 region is CASSREGLNYEQYF. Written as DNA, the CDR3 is TGTGCCAGCAGCCGTGAGGGACTGAACTACGAGCAGTACTTC.

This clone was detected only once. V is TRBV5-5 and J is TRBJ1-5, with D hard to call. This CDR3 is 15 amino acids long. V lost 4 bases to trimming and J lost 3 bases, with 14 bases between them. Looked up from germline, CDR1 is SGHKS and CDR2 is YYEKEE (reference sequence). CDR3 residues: CASSALAGYNQPQHF. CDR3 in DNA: TGTGCCAGCAGCGCCCTGGCGGGATACAATCAGCCCCAGCATTTT.

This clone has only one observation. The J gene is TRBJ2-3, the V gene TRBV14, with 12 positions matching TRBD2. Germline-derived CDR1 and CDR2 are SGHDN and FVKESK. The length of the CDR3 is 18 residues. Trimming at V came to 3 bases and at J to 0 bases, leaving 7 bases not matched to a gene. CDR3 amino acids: CASSQTKLAGGSTDTQYF. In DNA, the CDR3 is TGTGCCAGCAGCCAGACCAAGCTAGCGGGGGGGAGCACAGATACGCAGTATTTT.

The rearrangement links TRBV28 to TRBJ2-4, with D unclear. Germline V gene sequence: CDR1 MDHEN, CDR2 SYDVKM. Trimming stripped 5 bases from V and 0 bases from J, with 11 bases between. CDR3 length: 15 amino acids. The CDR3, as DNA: TGTGCCAGCAGTCTCCTCCGGTTAGCCAAAAACATTCAGTACTTC. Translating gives CASSLLRLAKNIQYF.

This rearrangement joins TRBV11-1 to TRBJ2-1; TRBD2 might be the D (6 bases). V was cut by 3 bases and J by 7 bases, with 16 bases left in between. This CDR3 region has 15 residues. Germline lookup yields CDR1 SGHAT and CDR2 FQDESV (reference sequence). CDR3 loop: CASSFWDLGGNEQFF. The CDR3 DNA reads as TGTGCCAGCAGCTTTTGGGACCTCGGGGGAAATGAGCAGTTCTTC.

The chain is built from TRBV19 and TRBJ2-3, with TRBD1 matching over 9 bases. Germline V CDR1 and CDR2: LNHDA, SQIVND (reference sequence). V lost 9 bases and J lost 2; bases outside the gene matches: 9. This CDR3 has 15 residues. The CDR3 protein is CASTAGQGYTDTQYF. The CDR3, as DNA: TGTGCCAGCACAGCGGGACAGGGTTACACAGATACGCAGTATTTT.

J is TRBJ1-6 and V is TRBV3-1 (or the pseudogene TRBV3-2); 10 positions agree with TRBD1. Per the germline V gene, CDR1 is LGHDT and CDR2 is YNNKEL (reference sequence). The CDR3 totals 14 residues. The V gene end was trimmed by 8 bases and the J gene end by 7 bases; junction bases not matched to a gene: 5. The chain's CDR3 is CASAPGQGNSPLHF. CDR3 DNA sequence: TGTGCCAGCGCACCGGGACAGGGGAATTCACCCCTCCACTTT.

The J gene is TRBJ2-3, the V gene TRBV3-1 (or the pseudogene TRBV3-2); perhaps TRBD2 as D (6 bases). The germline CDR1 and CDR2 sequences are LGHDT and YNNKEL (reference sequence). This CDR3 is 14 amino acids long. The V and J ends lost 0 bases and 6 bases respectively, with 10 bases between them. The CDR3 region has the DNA TGTGCCAGCAGCCAAGACCGGGAGAGTGATACGCAGTATTTT. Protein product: CASSQDRESDTQYF.

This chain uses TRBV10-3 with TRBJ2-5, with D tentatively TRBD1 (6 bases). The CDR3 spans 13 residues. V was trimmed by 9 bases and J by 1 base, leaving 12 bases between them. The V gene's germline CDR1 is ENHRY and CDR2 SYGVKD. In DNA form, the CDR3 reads TGTGCCATGAAAGGGGGAGTCCAAGAGACCCAGTACTTC. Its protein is CAMKGGVQETQYF.

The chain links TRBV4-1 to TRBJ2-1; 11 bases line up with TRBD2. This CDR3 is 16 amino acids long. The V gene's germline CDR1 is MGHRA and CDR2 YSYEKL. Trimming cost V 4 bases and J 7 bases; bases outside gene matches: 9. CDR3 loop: CASSPVRTSGSNEQFF. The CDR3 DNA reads TGCGCCAGCAGCCCCGTCCGGACTAGCGGGTCGAATGAGCAGTTCTTC.